The rows below give T cell receptor beta chains drawn from one sample of a study of T cell repertoires in ileal Crohn's disease. Repertoires were generated with immunoSEQ multiplex PCR, while TCRdb's copy carries only in-frame clones and drops some. The sample lists 13,000 or so clones; around four fifths were seen once. Sequencing was done on a sample of ileal tissue. These receptors were collected from an adult with Crohn's disease. Each CDR3 is given with its conserved first and last residue. The D gene is left open where the match is weak. Some rows mark clone size as missing; the rest say once, few, many or name a class of expanded clone.

V gene: TRBV4-2
D gene: -
clone size: few
J gene: TRBJ2-4
CDR3 DNA: TGTGCCAGCAGCCAAGATGAAGGGGCCGTGGCCAAAAACATTCAGTACTTC
CDR3 protein: CASSQDEGAVAKNIQYF

V gene: TRBV5-4
D gene: -
clone size: -
J gene: TRBJ2-1
CDR3 DNA: TGTGCCAGCAGCTTGGGGGGGGGCAAGAGCAATGAGCAGTTCTTC
CDR3 protein: CASSLGGGKSNEQFF

V gene: TRBV6-1
D gene: TRBD1
clone size: -
J gene: TRBJ1-4
CDR3 DNA: TGTGCCAGCAGTGAAGGACAGGGGTTTGAAAAACTGTTTTTT
CDR3 protein: CASSEGQGFEKLFF

V gene: TRBV5-1
D gene: TRBD2
clone size: -
J gene: TRBJ2-7
CDR3 DNA: TGCGCCAGCAGCTTGTTTACTAGCGGGGGGGCTAACGAGCAGTACTTC
CDR3 protein: CASSLFTSGGANEQYF

V gene: TRBV27
D gene: -
clone size: -
J gene: TRBJ1-2
CDR3 DNA: TGTGCCAGCAGTCCAGGGACAATCCATGGCTACACCTTC
CDR3 protein: CASSPGTIHGYTF

V gene: TRBV13
D gene: -
clone size: -
J gene: TRBJ1-4
CDR3 DNA: TGTGCCAGCAGGGGACTTGCAACTAATGAAAAACTGTTTTTT
CDR3 protein: CASRGLATNEKLFF

V gene: TRBV27
D gene: -
clone size: -
J gene: TRBJ2-7
CDR3 DNA: TGTGCCAGTAATATCCCCCCCAGGGTCGACGAGCAGTACTTC
CDR3 protein: CASNIPPRVDEQYF

V gene: TRBV28
D gene: -
clone size: -
J gene: TRBJ2-5
CDR3 DNA: TGTGCCAGCAGTGCCAGGGGGGCTGGGGAGACCCAGTACTTC
CDR3 protein: CASSARGAGETQYF

V gene: TRBV29-1
D gene: TRBD1
clone size: -
J gene: TRBJ1-3
CDR3 DNA: TGCAGCGTCGCCGAGACAGGGGGCGGTGGAAACACCATATATTTT
CDR3 protein: CSVAETGGGGNTIYF

V gene: TRBV27
D gene: TRBD1
clone size: -
J gene: TRBJ2-1
CDR3 DNA: TGTGCCAGCACTGTACAGGGGGCCGATGAGCAGTTCTTC
CDR3 protein: CASTVQGADEQFF

V gene: TRBV6-5
D gene: TRBD2
clone size: few
J gene: TRBJ2-7
CDR3 DNA: TGTGCCAGCAGACCGAGCGGGAGGGCCGGCGAGCAGTACTTC
CDR3 protein: CASRPSGRAGEQYF

V gene: TRBV11-2
D gene: TRBD1
clone size: -
J gene: TRBJ2-7
CDR3 DNA: TGTGCCAGCAGAAAACGAACAGGGGGCTGGGACGAGCAGTACTTC
CDR3 protein: CASRKRTGGWDEQYF

V gene: TRBV27
D gene: -
clone size: -
J gene: TRBJ1-2
CDR3 DNA: TGTGCCAGCAGTTTATCGCTTACAGGGTCCTATGGCTACACCTTC
CDR3 protein: CASSLSLTGSYGYTF

V gene: TRBV7-2
D gene: -
clone size: once
J gene: TRBJ2-7
CDR3 DNA: TGTGCCAGCAGCTTAGCGCATGGCCTGCCCTACGAGCAGTACTTC
CDR3 protein: CASSLAHGLPYEQYF

V gene: TRBV19
D gene: -
clone size: few
J gene: TRBJ2-5
CDR3 DNA: TGTGCCAGTACCGTTAGCGGTGGAGAGACCCAGTACTTC
CDR3 protein: CASTVSGGETQYF

V gene: TRBV4-2
D gene: TRBD2
clone size: -
J gene: TRBJ2-1
CDR3 DNA: TGTGCCAGCAGCCAAGTGGGGACTAGCGGGATGAACGGACGCAATGAGCAGTTCTTC
CDR3 protein: CASSQVGTSGMNGRNEQFF

V gene: TRBV30
D gene: TRBD1
clone size: -
J gene: TRBJ1-1
CDR3 DNA: TGTGCCTGGAGTGTACGTAGAGGGGGCTTGGAAACTGAAGCTTTCTTT
CDR3 protein: CAWSVRRGGLETEAFF

V gene: TRBV18
D gene: TRBD2
clone size: -
J gene: TRBJ2-1
CDR3 DNA: TGTGCCAGCTCACCCCTTAGCGGGGGGGTTTACTATGAGCAGTTCTTC
CDR3 protein: CASSPLSGGVYYEQFF

V gene: TRBV10-2
D gene: TRBD2
clone size: -
J gene: TRBJ2-7
CDR3 DNA: TGCGCCAGCAGTGAATTCTCTAGCGGATACGAGCAGTACTTC
CDR3 protein: CASSEFSSGYEQYF